The rows below give T cell receptor beta chains drawn from one sample of a study of long-term antiretroviral therapy in people with HIV. The method was immunoSEQ multiplex PCR; TCRdb's version includes in-frame clones alone and lacks a portion of them. Seen here are 20,000 or so clones, more than 65% observed once, and the top ten hold around 5.4%. The sequencing used unsorted PBMCs, collected 4.4 years after starting antiretroviral therapy. All receptors come from a man younger than 45 with HIV. Both conserved end residues are part of each CDR3. The D gene is left open where the match is weak. Not every row has a clone size; where given, it reads once, few, many or a size class.

clone_size,v_call,j_call,d_call,cdr3_nt,cdr3_aa
.,TRBV6-6,TRBJ1-2,.,TGTGCCAGCAGGGACAGCTATGGCTACACCTTC,CASRDSYGYTF
.,TRBV13,TRBJ2-7,TRBD2,TGTGCCAGCAGCCCCCACCTAGCGGGAGGGTTATACGAGCAGTACTTC,CASSPHLAGGLYEQYF
.,TRBV27,TRBJ1-5,.,TGTGCCAGCGGCCTAGACAGCGTCAATCAGCCCCAGCATTTT,CASGLDSVNQPQHF
.,TRBV7-9,TRBJ1-5,.,TGTGCCAGCAGCTTAGTAACAGGCTCCAGCAATCAGCCCCAGCATTTT,CASSLVTGSSNQPQHF
.,TRBV13,TRBJ2-7,TRBD1,TGTGCCAGCAGCGATAAAAAGATAACAGGGGGCCTCTCCTACGAGCAGTACTTC,CASSDKKITGGLSYEQYF
.,TRBV2,TRBJ1-1,.,TGTGCCCTAAACGGGGGCGCGAACCCGAACACTGAAGCTTTCTTT,CALNGGANPNTEAFF
.,TRBV4-3,TRBJ2-5,.,TGCGCCAGCAGCCAAGATTCGGTTGGCAAAGAGACCCAGTACTTC,CASSQDSVGKETQYF
.,TRBV9,TRBJ1-6,.,TGTGCCAGCAGCGTTGCTTATAATTCACCCCTCCACTTT,CASSVAYNSPLHF
.,TRBV10-1,TRBJ2-7,TRBD1,TGCGCCAGCGCCGGGACAGGGATATACGAGCAGTACTTC,CASAGTGIYEQYF
.,TRBV7-2,TRBJ2-1,TRBD1,TGTGCCAGCAGTTACTACTCAGGGGGCAATGAGCAGTTCTTC,CASSYYSGGNEQFF
once,TRBV7-6,TRBJ1-5,.,TGTGCCAGCAGCCCAAACGGTGGGGTCGGGCAGCCCCAGCATTTT,CASSPNGGVGQPQHF
.,TRBV13,TRBJ1-6,.,TGTGCCAGCAGCTTTTGGGACAATCATAATTCACCCCTCCACTTT,CASSFWDNHNSPLHF
.,TRBV10-3,TRBJ1-1,.,TGTGCCACCCAACCGGCGACGAAGAACACTGAAGCTTTCTTT,CATQPATKNTEAFF
once,TRBV6-5,TRBJ1-3,.,TGTGCCAGCAGTTACTCGAGGGGGGGAAACACCATATATTTT,CASSYSRGGNTIYF
.,TRBV29-1,TRBJ1-2,.,TGCAGCGTTATACTCGAGGGCTACACCTTC,CSVILEGYTF
.,TRBV19,TRBJ2-7,TRBD1,TGTGCCAGTAGTACAGACAGGGGGACAGGACTAGGACTCGGCGAGCAGTACTTC,CASSTDRGTGLGLGEQYF
.,TRBV5-6,TRBJ2-7,.,TGTGCCAGCAGCTGGGGAGTAGTTTCCTACGAGCAGTACTTC,CASSWGVVSYEQYF
.,TRBV4-2,TRBJ2-2,.,TGTGCCAGCAGCCAAGAGCTGGGGGCGCCGGACACCGGGGAGCTGTTTTTT,CASSQELGAPDTGELFF
once,TRBV6-5,TRBJ2-3,TRBD2,TGTGCCAGCAGTTATGGGCGGGGGGGCACAGATACGCAGTATTTT,CASSYGRGGTDTQYF
.,TRBV10-2,TRBJ1-1,.,TGCGCCAGCAGTGAGTTTGGGGGGAACACTGAAGCTTTCTTT,CASSEFGGNTEAFF
.,TRBV19,TRBJ1-2,.,TGTGCCACTCAGTGGGGGGGAGACTATGGCTACACCTTC,CATQWGGDYGYTF
few,TRBV4-3,TRBJ2-7,.,TGCGCCAGCAGCCAAGGAAACAGCTACGAGCAGTACTTC,CASSQGNSYEQYF
.,TRBV7-9,TRBJ1-4,TRBD1,TGTGCCAGCACCTATGGACAGGGAAATGAAAAACTGTTTTTT,CASTYGQGNEKLFF
.,TRBV4-3,TRBJ2-7,.,TGCGCCAGCAGCCAAGATGGGGGGGGGCCAGAAAAGCCCTACGAGCAGTACTTC,CASSQDGGGPEKPYEQYF
.,TRBV11-1,TRBJ2-7,.,TGTGCCAGCAGTTCTCCGGGACGGAACTTCTACGAGCAGTACTTC,CASSSPGRNFYEQYF
.,TRBV10-2,TRBJ1-1,.,TGCGCCAGCAGTCGTTTGCAGGGTCCTGAAGCTTTCTTT,CASSRLQGPEAFF
.,TRBV7-2,TRBJ2-2,TRBD1,TGTGCCAGCAGCCCTAGGGGACAGTCGAACACCGGGGAGCTGTTTTTT,CASSPRGQSNTGELFF
.,TRBV28,TRBJ2-7,TRBD1,TGTGCCAGCAGTCCCGGGACAGGGTCCTACGAGCAGTACTTC,CASSPGTGSYEQYF
.,TRBV9,TRBJ1-2,.,TGTGCCAGCAGCGCCCCCGGTGGGTTCACTAACTATGGCTACACCTTC,CASSAPGGFTNYGYTF
.,TRBV9,TRBJ2-7,.,TGTGCCAGCAGCGAGGGCAGGGGCTTCTCCTCCTACGAGCAGTACTTC,CASSEGRGFSSYEQYF
.,TRBV27,TRBJ2-7,.,TGTGCCAGCAGTTCCTCCTACGAGCAGTACTTC,CASSSSYEQYF
.,TRBV5-1,TRBJ1-2,TRBD1,TGCGCCAGCAGCGTGAAGATCGGACAGGGGGCTGTGACCTATGGCTACACCTTC,CASSVKIGQGAVTYGYTF
.,TRBV6-5,TRBJ1-2,TRBD1,TGTGCCAGCAGTTATCAGGGACAGGGGCACTTC,CASSYQGQGHF
.,TRBV6-6,TRBJ1-1,TRBD1,TGTGCCAGCAGTAGGACAGGGGGCGCTGAAGCTTTCTTT,CASSRTGGAEAFF
.,TRBV7-2,TRBJ2-3,TRBD2,TGTGCCAGCAGCTTAGCGGGGACTACCTCTAGCACAGATACGCAGTATTTT,CASSLAGTTSSTDTQYF
.,TRBV5-6,TRBJ1-4,TRBD1,TGTGCCAGCAGCTGGGCGGGGACAGTCCCTCCGTCTAATGAAAAACTGTTTTTT,CASSWAGTVPPSNEKLFF
.,TRBV7-2,TRBJ1-1,.,TGTGCCAGCAGCTTAGCACGGCCCGAGATGAACACTGAAGCTTTCTTT,CASSLARPEMNTEAFF
.,TRBV5-4,TRBJ1-1,.,TGTGCCAGCAGATTTGGTGGGGGGGGCACTGAAGCTTTCTTT,CASRFGGGGTEAFF
.,TRBV7-2,TRBJ2-7,.,TGTGCCAGCAGCTTCGAATGGGGTTTTTACTACGAGCAGTACTTC,CASSFEWGFYYEQYF
once,TRBV6-5,TRBJ2-7,.,TGTGCCAGCAGTTACTCGCGCGGGGGCGGGTTTAACGAGCAGTACTTC,CASSYSRGGGFNEQYF
.,TRBV11-2,TRBJ1-3,.,TGTGCCAGCAAGATTGGGTTCTCTGGAAACACCATATATTTT,CASKIGFSGNTIYF
once,TRBV7-8,TRBJ1-5,TRBD1,TGTGCCAGCAGCTTCCGGACAGGAAATCAGCCCCAGCATTTT,CASSFRTGNQPQHF
.,TRBV13,TRBJ1-1,.,TGTGCCAGCAGCTTAGCGACATTTGAAGCTTTCTTT,CASSLATFEAFF
.,TRBV9,TRBJ2-7,.,TGTGCCAGCAGCGTAACAGGGAACTCCTACGAGCAGTACTTC,CASSVTGNSYEQYF
.,TRBV4-1,TRBJ2-1,.,TGCGCCAGCAGCCAAGACAACTTTGCCCCTAATGAGCAGTTCTTC,CASSQDNFAPNEQFF
once,TRBV25-1,TRBJ2-7,TRBD1,TGTGCCAGCAGTGTGGGGCAGGGGGAGTTCTACGAGCAGTACTTC,CASSVGQGEFYEQYF
.,TRBV14,TRBJ2-7,.,TGTGCCAGCAGCCCGAGGTTTTCCTACGAGCAGTACTTC,CASSPRFSYEQYF
.,TRBV4-1,TRBJ1-1,.,TGCGCCAGCAGCCATGGGGGGACCTTTTTGAACACTGAAGCTTTCTTT,CASSHGGTFLNTEAFF
.,TRBV10-1,TRBJ2-2,TRBD1,TGCGCCAGCAGTGATCCCCGAACAGGGGTCACCGGGGAGCTGTTTTTT,CASSDPRTGVTGELFF
.,TRBV19,TRBJ1-1,.,TGTGCCAGTAGTATAGATCAACTAATGGGAACTGAAGCTTTCTTT,CASSIDQLMGTEAFF
.,TRBV5-6,TRBJ1-5,.,TGTGCCAGCAGCTTGGCGGGGGGTCCCTTGGGGAGCAATCAGCCCCAGCATTTT,CASSLAGGPLGSNQPQHF
.,TRBV10-3,TRBJ2-7,.,TGTGCCATCAATACGGGTGGGGAGTTGGGCGAGCAGTACTTC,CAINTGGELGEQYF
.,TRBV7-9,TRBJ2-1,.,TGTGCCAGCAGCTTAGGAGGTGAGCAGTTCTTC,CASSLGGEQFF
.,TRBV29-1,TRBJ1-1,.,TGCAGCGTTTTTCGACGTCGGGGACACTTGAACACTGAAGCTTTCTTT,CSVFRRRGHLNTEAFF
few,TRBV4-2,TRBJ2-7,.,TGTGCCAGCAGCCAAGGGACGCAATCCTACGAGCAGTACTTC,CASSQGTQSYEQYF
.,TRBV6-1,TRBJ2-1,TRBD2,TGTGCCAGCAGTGAATATGGAGGGCTAGCGGTTTGGGATGAGCAGTTCTTC,CASSEYGGLAVWDEQFF